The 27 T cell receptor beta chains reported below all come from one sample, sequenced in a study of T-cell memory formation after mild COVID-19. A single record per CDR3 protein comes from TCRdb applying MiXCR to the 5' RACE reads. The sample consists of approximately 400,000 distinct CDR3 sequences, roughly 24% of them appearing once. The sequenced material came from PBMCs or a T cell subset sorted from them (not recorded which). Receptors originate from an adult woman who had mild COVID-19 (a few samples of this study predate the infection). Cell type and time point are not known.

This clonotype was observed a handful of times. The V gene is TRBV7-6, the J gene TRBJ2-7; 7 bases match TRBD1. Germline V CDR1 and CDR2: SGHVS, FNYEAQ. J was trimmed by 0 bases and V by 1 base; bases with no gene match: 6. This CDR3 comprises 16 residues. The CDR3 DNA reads TGTGCCAGCAGCTTAGGCTCGGGACAGAACTCCTACGAGCAGTACTTC. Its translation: CASSLGSGQNSYEQYF.

Here the CDR3 reads CASSYGTSGSRSYEQYF. The DNA of the CDR3 is TGTGCCAGCAGTTACGGGACTAGCGGGAGCCGGTCCTACGAGCAGTACTTC. V gene TRBV6-2 or TRBV6-3 combines with J gene TRBJ2-7; TRBD2 matches 14 bases. The CDR3 length is 17 residues. J gave up 1 base and V 2 bases, and 4 bases lay outside the gene matches. Germline CDR1 MNHEY, CDR2 SVGEGT.

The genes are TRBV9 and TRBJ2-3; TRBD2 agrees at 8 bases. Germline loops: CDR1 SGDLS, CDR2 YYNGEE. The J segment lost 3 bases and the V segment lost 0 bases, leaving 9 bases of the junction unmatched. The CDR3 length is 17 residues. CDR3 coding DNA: TGTGCCAGCAGCGTAGAGGGAGCGGGAGCGGCAACAGATACGCAGTATTTT. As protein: CASSVEGAGAATDTQYF.

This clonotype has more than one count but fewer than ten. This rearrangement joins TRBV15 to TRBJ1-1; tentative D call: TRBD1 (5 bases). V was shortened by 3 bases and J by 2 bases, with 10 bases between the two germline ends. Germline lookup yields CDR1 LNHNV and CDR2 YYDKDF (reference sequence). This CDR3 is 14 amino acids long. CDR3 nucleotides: TGTGCCACCAGCAGGCACCGGGACAACACTGAAGCTTTCTTT. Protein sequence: CATSRHRDNTEAFF.

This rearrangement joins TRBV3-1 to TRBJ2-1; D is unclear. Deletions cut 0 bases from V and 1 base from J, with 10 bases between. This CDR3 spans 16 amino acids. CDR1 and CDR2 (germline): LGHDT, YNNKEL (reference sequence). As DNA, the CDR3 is TGTGCCAGCAGCCAAGACGGAGTGATTTCCTACAATGAGCAGTTCTTC. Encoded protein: CASSQDGVISYNEQFF.

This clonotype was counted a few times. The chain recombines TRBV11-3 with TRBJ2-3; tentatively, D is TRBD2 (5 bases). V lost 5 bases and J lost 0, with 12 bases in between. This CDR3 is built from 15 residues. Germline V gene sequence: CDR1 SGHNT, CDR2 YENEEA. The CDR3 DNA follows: TGTGCCAGCAGCGCCTTAGCGAGTAGCACAGATACGCAGTATTTT. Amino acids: CASSALASSTDTQYF.

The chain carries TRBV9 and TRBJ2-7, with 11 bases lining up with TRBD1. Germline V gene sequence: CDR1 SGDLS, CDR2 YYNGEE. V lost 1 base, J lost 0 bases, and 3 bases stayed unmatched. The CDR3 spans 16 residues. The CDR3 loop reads CASSVSGTGGSYEQYF. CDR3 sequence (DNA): TGTGCCAGCAGCGTATCCGGGACAGGGGGCTCCTACGAGCAGTACTTC.

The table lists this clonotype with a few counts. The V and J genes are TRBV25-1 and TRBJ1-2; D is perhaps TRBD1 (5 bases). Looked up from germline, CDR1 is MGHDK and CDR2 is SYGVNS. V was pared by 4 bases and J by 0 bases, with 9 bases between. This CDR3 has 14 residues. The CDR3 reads CASSASGANYGYTF. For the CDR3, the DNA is TGTGCCAGCAGTGCATCGGGGGCTAACTATGGCTACACCTTC.

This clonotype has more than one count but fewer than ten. The DNA of the CDR3 is TGTGCCAGCAGCTTAGTGGGCTATGAGCAGTTCTTC. Translating gives CASSLVGYEQFF. This sequence joins TRBV7-8 and TRBJ2-1; no reliable D call. Germline loops: CDR1 SGHVS, CDR2 FQNEAQ. Deletions cut 1 base from V and 8 bases from J, with 6 bases between. The CDR3 spans 12 residues.

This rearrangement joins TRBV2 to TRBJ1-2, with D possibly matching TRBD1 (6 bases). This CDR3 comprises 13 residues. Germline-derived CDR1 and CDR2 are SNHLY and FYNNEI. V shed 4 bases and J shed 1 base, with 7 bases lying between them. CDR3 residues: CASSGTDNYGYTF. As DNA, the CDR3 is TGTGCCAGCAGTGGGACAGATAACTATGGCTACACCTTC. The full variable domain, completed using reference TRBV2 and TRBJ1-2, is EPEVTQTPSHQVTQMGQEVILRCVPISNHLYFYWYRQILGQKVEFLVSFYNNEISEKSEIFDDQFSVERPDGSNFTLKIRSTKLEDSAMYFCASSGTDNYGYTFGSGTRLTVV.

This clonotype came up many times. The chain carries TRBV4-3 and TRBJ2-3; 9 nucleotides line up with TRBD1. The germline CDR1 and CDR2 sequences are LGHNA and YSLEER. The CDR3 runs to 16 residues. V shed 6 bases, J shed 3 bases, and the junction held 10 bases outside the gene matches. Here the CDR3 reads CASRGWTGEGTDTQYF. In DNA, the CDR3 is TGCGCCAGCAGAGGCTGGACAGGGGAAGGAACAGATACGCAGTATTTT.

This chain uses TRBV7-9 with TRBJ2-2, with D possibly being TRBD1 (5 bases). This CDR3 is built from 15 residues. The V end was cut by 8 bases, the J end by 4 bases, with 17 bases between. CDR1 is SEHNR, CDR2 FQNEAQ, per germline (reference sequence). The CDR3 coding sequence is TGTGCCAGCCAGAGAAGGGGATATGGCACCGGGGAGCTGTTTTTT. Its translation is CASQRRGYGTGELFF.

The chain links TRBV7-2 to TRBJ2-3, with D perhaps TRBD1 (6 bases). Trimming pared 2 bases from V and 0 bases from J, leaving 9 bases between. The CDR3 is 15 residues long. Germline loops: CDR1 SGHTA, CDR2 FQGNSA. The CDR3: CASSLTGHSTDTQYF. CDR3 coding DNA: TGTGCCAGCAGCTTAACGGGACATAGCACAGATACGCAGTATTTT.

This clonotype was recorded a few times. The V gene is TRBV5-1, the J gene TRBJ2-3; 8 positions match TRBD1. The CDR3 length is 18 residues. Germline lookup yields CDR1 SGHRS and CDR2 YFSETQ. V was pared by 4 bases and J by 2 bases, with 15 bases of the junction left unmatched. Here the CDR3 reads CASSEFPLNRGNTDTQYF. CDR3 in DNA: TGCGCCAGCAGCGAGTTTCCCTTGAACAGGGGGAACACAGATACGCAGTATTTT.

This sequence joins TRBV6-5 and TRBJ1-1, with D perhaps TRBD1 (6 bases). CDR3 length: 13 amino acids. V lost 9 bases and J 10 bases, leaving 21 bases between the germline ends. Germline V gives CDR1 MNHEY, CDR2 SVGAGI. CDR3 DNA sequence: TGTGCCAGTTACGCTAGTCAGGGGTTAGTAGCTTTCTTT. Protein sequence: CASYASQGLVAFF.

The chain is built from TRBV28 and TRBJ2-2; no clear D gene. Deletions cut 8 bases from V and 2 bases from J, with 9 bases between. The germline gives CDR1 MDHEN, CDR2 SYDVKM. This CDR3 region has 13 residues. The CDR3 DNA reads TGTGCCAGCGTAGACGGTAACACCGGGGAGCTGTTTTTT. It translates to CASVDGNTGELFF.

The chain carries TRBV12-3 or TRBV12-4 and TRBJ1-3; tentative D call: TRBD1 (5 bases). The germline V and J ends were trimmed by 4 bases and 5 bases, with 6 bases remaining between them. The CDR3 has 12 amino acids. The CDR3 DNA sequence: TGTGCCAGCAGTTCGGGACGAAACACCATATATTTT. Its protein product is CASSSGRNTIYF.

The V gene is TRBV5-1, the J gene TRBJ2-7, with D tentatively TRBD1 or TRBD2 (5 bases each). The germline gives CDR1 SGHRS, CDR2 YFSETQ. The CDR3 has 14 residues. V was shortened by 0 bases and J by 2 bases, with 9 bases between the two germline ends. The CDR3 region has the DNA TGCGCCAGCAGCTTGGACGGGGCCACCTACGAGCAGTACTTC. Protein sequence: CASSLDGATYEQYF.

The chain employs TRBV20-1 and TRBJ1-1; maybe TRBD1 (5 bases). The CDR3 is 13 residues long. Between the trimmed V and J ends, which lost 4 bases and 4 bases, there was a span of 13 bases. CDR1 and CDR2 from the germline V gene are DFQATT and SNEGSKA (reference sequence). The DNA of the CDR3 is TGCAGTGCTAAGGGCGGGGACGTCACTGAAGCTTTCTTT. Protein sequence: CSAKGGDVTEAFF.

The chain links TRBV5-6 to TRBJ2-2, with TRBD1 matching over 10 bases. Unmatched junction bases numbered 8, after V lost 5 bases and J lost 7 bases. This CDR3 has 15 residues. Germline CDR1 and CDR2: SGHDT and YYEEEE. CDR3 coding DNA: TGTGCCAGCAGAAAAAGACAGGGGGCCGGCGGGGAGCTGTTTTTT. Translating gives CASRKRQGAGGELFF.

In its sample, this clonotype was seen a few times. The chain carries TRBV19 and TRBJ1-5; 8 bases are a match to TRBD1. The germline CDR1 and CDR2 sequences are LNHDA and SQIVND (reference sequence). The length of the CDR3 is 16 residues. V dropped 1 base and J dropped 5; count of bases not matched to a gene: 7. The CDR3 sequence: CASSIGRTGLDQPQHF. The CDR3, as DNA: TGTGCCAGTAGTATAGGGCGGACAGGGCTGGATCAGCCCCAGCATTTT.

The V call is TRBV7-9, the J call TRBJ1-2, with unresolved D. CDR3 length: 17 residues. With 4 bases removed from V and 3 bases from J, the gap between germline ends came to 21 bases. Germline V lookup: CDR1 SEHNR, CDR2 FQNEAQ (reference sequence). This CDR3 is CASSSPVRQTSYYGYTF. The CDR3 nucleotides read TGTGCCAGCAGCTCCCCCGTCCGCCAGACAAGTTACTATGGCTACACCTTC.

CDR3 nucleotides: TGCGCCAGCAGCCAATTAGACAGGATGAACACTGAAGCTTTCTTT. Translation: CASSQLDRMNTEAFF. The gene calls are TRBV4-1 and TRBJ1-1; perhaps TRBD1 as D (6 bases). Germline V CDR1 and CDR2: MGHRA, YSYEKL. Trimming removed 2 bases from V and 0 bases from J, with 10 bases in between. The length of the CDR3 is 15 residues.

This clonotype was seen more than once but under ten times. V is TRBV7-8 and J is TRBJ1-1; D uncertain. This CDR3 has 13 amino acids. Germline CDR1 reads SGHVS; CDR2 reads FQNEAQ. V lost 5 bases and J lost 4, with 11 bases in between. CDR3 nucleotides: TGTGCCAGCAGCGAAGTACTCGGCACTGAAGCTTTCTTT. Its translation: CASSEVLGTEAFF.

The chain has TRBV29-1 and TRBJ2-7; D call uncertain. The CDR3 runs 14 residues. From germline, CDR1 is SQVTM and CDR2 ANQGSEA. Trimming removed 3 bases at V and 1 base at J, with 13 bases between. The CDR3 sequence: CSVEKGPASYEQYF. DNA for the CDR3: TGCAGCGTTGAGAAGGGTCCAGCATCCTACGAGCAGTACTTC.

The CDR3: CASSYLVGSSYNEQFF. The CDR3 DNA is TGTGCCAGCAGTTACCTCGTGGGGTCCTCCTACAATGAGCAGTTCTTC. This chain joins TRBV6-2 or TRBV6-3 and TRBJ2-1; D not resolved. Per germline, CDR1 MNHEY and CDR2 SVGEGT. The germline V and J ends were trimmed by 2 bases and 0 bases, with 11 bases remaining between them. This CDR3 is 16 amino acids long.

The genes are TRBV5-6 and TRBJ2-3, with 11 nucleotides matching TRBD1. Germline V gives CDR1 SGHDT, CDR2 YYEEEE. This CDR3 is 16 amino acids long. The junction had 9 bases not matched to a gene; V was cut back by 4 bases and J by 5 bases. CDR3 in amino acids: CASSPLDRGQIDTQYF. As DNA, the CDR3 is TGTGCCAGCAGCCCTTTGGACAGGGGGCAGATAGATACGCAGTATTTT.